The 27 T cell receptor beta chains listed next were all sequenced from one sample in a study of human CD8 memory T cell subsets. Making the TCR beta libraries relied on UMI-labeled 5' RACE. TCRdb reprocessed the 5' RACE reads and stores each CDR3 protein as one record, lacking DNA. The sample table includes around 4,000 distinct CDR3 sequences. Specimen: CD8+ T cells from PBMCs. Source of these receptors: a human donor in good health.

The CDR3 sequence: CASGLGEGQTYGYTF. This chain connects TRBV12-5 to TRBJ1-2. Germline V CDR1 and CDR2: LGHNT, FRNRAP. The CDR3 sequence is 15 residues long.

This clonotype is deemed medium-sized (0.01 to 0.1%) by its frequency. The chain uses TRBV20-1 and TRBJ1-1; the D call from TCRdb, TRBD1, cannot be confirmed without DNA. The CDR3 contains 14 residues. Germline CDR1 reads DFQATT; CDR2 reads SNEGSKA (reference sequence). CDR3 amino acids: CSALRHRAATEAFF.

The chain is built from TRBV19 and TRBJ2-7; TCRdb reports TRBD2, a call that lacks DNA to check it against. This CDR3 is 13 amino acids long. Germline-derived CDR1 and CDR2 are LNHDA and SQIVND (reference sequence). The CDR3 reads CASSMGLAGEQYF.

The rearrangement joins TRBV18 to TRBJ2-4. CDR1 and CDR2 (germline): KGHSH, LQKENI. This CDR3 is built from 14 residues. The CDR3 loop reads CASSPPVSKNIQYF.

This clonotype is medium-sized by frequency. The V call is TRBV12-2, the J call TRBJ2-7; there is no DNA to check the TCRdb D call of TRBD1. TRBV12-2 corresponds to a pseudogene. The CDR3 runs to 14 residues. CDR3 in amino acids: CANNKQAGSCEQYF.

This clonotype is identified as medium-sized from frequency. J is TRBJ2-1 and V is TRBV5-1. From germline, CDR1 is SGHRS and CDR2 YFSETQ. The CDR3 is 15 residues long. CDR3: CASSRERFASNEQFF.

V is TRBV11-3 and J is TRBJ2-1; TCRdb selects TRBD1, and the lack of DNA leaves this call unchecked. The CDR3 totals 15 residues. Germline V lookup: CDR1 SGHNT, CDR2 YENEEA. CDR3 in amino acids: CASSSPDRGRNEQFF.

Its frequency marks this clonotype as medium-sized. The rearrangement links TRBV3-1 to TRBJ2-3. Germline V lookup: CDR1 LGHDT, CDR2 YNNKEL (reference sequence). CDR3 length: 17 amino acids. Here the CDR3 reads CASSPTRQGGRTDTQYF.

The V call is TRBV7-8, the J call TRBJ2-7. The CDR3 is 15 amino acids. Per germline, CDR1 SGHVS and CDR2 FQNEAQ. The CDR3 spells CASSSSGSWSYEQYF. Looking up the rest from reference TRBV7-8 and TRBJ2-7 gives the full variable domain: GAGVSQSPRYKVAKRGQDVALRCDPISGHVSLFWYQQALGQGPEFLTYFQNEAQLDKSGLPSDRFFAERPEGSVSTLKIQRTQQEDSAVYLCASSSSGSWSYEQYFGPGTRLTVT.

This clonotype shows up as medium-sized (0.01 to 0.1%) by frequency. The CDR3 is CATLAREDSNQPQHF. The J gene is TRBJ1-5, the V gene TRBV23-1. TRBV23-1 qualifies as an ORF whose function is uncertain. CDR3 length: 15 residues.

Its frequency marks this clonotype as medium-sized. V usage is TRBV14 and J usage is TRBJ1-3. The CDR3 contains 16 residues. The germline V gene has CDR1 SGHDN and CDR2 FVKESK. CDR3 amino acids: CASSQVGTSSGNTIYF.

By frequency, this clonotype is medium-sized. The chain carries TRBV6-5 and TRBJ2-7; TCRdb gives TRBD1 as the D gene, but with no DNA this cannot be confirmed. This CDR3 has 18 amino acids. In germline, CDR1 is MNHEY, CDR2 SVGAGI. The CDR3 spells CASSYPYRQVRSSYEQYF.

This clonotype is deemed medium-sized by its frequency. The chain is built from TRBV6-2 or TRBV6-3 and TRBJ1-1. Germline CDR1 is MNHEY and CDR2 is SVGEGT. CDR3 length: 13 amino acids. The chain's CDR3 is CATFTAENTEAFF.

The CDR3 sequence: CASSRWLWTEAFF. The genes are TRBV5-6 and TRBJ1-1. The CDR3 loop spans 13 amino acids. Germline V lookup: CDR1 SGHDT, CDR2 YYEEEE.

In terms of frequency, this clonotype is medium-sized (0.01 to 0.1%). The chain has TRBV4-1 and TRBJ2-5; TCRdb calls TRBD1, which cannot be checked without DNA. The CDR3 loop spans 13 amino acids. Per germline, CDR1 MGHRA and CDR2 YSYEKL. CDR3 loop: CASRGRSQETQYF.

This rearrangement joins TRBV7-9 to TRBJ2-7; TCRdb designates TRBD2, a call that cannot be tested without DNA. Germline CDR1 reads SEHNR; CDR2 reads FQNEAQ (reference sequence). The CDR3 is 15 amino acids. CDR3 residues: CASSLGGLRGDEQYF.

The CDR3 loop is CASSLGPQVEGDTQYF. The chain employs TRBV11-2 and TRBJ2-3; with no DNA, the TCRdb D assignment of TRBD1 cannot be verified. Germline V CDR1 and CDR2: SGHAT, FQNNGV. The CDR3 runs 16 residues.

Measured by frequency, this clonotype is medium-sized. The chain uses TRBV7-9 and TRBJ2-1. Germline assignment: CDR1 SEHNR and CDR2 FQNEAQ (reference sequence). CDR3 length: 12 residues. The CDR3 protein is CASSLGVNEQFF.

This clonotype ranks as medium-sized in terms of frequency. J is TRBJ2-7 and V is TRBV4-2; as DNA is missing, the TRBD2 call by TCRdb cannot be tested. The CDR3 length is 16 residues. The germline CDR1 and CDR2 sequences are LGHNA and YNFKEQ. The CDR3 protein is CASSQTRAASSYEQYF.

The rearrangement joins TRBV5-4 to TRBJ2-7; without DNA, the TCRdb call of TRBD1 cannot be checked. Germline V gene lookup returns CDR1 SGHNT and CDR2 YYREEE (reference sequence). The CDR3 runs 15 residues. CDR3 protein: CASSLEGTGVGEQYF.

This chain links TRBV7-8 with TRBJ2-7; the D gene TCRdb calls, TRBD1, cannot be checked with no DNA. Germline V gene sequence: CDR1 SGHVS, CDR2 FQNEAQ. The CDR3 sequence is 17 residues long. This chain's CDR3 is CASRRGRDGSGSYEQYF.

V usage is TRBV27 and J usage is TRBJ1-2; checking the TCRdb D call of TRBD1 is not possible without DNA. The germline CDR1 and CDR2 sequences are MNHEY and SMNVEV (reference sequence). The CDR3 contains 14 residues. The chain's CDR3 is CASSAGTGFYGYTF.

This clonotype registers medium-sized (0.01 to 0.1%) by frequency. The V and J genes are TRBV4-2 and TRBJ1-4. The germline CDR1 and CDR2 sequences are LGHNA and YNFKEQ. This CDR3 spans 11 amino acids. The CDR3 is CASRENEKLFF.

In terms of frequency, this clonotype is medium-sized. J is TRBJ1-1 and V is TRBV27; without DNA, the TCRdb call of TRBD1 cannot be checked. Germline values: CDR1 MNHEY, CDR2 SMNVEV (reference sequence). This CDR3 is built from 11 residues. The CDR3 is CASLTQEKAFF.

This chain links TRBV7-9 with TRBJ1-1; the D call of TRBD1 rests on TCRdb alone, since no DNA is present to check it. This CDR3 region has 17 residues. CDR1 and CDR2 from the germline V gene are SEHNR and FQNEAQ (reference sequence). The CDR3 here is CASSLGGQGGMNTEAFF.

By frequency, this clonotype registers medium-sized (0.01 to 0.1%). The chain recombines TRBV4-1 with TRBJ2-7; the D call of TRBD2 rests on TCRdb alone, since no DNA is present to check it. Germline V gives CDR1 MGHRA, CDR2 YSYEKL. CDR3 length: 12 residues. The CDR3 sequence: CASRSSVDEQYF.

Frequency places this clonotype as medium-sized. This rearrangement joins TRBV11-2 to TRBJ1-1. Germline-derived CDR1 and CDR2 are SGHAT and FQNNGV. CDR3 size: 16 residues. The CDR3 is CASSLVGNSQNTEAFF. The entire variable domain, with the rest obtained from reference TRBV11-2 and TRBJ1-1, is as follows: EAGVAQSPRYKIIEKRQSVAFWCNPISGHATLYWYQQILGQGPKLLIQFQNNGVVDDSQLPKDRFSAERLKGVDSTLKIQPAKLEDSAVYLCASSLVGNSQNTEAFFGQGTRLTVV.